This T cell receptor (beta chain) stems from a study of response to subunit inactivated influenza vaccine. TCRdb used MiXCR to reprocess the RT-PCR reads, holding one entry per CDR3 protein. The sample records a few hundred thousand distinct CDR3 sequences, about 14% being singletons. Study observations and caveats: Researchers suggested that each seasonal influenza vaccination recruits few new T cells.

The CDR3 covers 14 residues. The germline V and J ends were trimmed by 1 base and 1 base, with 11 bases remaining between them. Germline values: CDR1 SQVTM, CDR2 ANQGSEA. At least ten counts were recorded for this clonotype. Antigen unknown. The sequences come from PBMCs from blood, collected roughly 13 days after vaccination. The TCR was taken from a man aged 45-65 years who received an inactivated influenza vaccine. The rearrangement uses TRBV29-1 and TRBJ2-7; perhaps D is TRBD1 or TRBD2 (5 bases each). CDR3 amino acids: CSVEGGTGSYEQYF. CDR3 in DNA: TGCAGCGTTGAAGGAGGGACGGGGTCCTACGAGCAGTACTTC.